The rows below give T cell receptor beta chains drawn from one sample of a study of long-term antiretroviral therapy in people with HIV. The assay was immunoSEQ multiplex PCR, and TCRdb's table has in-frame clones only and misses some. Altogether about 24,000 clones are present, 70% to 85% being singletons, with the ten largest covering about 5.7%. The input for sequencing was unsorted PBMCs, taken 0.7 years before starting antiretroviral therapy. These receptors were collected from a man aged 30 to 45 with HIV. The CDR3 runs from the conserved cysteine through the conserved F or W. The D gene is left open where the match is weak. Only some rows state a clone size, as once, few, many or a class for expanded clones.

clone_size	d_call	v_call	j_call	cdr3_aa	cdr3_nt
NA	NA	TRBV5-1	TRBJ2-5	CASSSGTKQETQYF	TGCGCCAGCAGCTCCGGGACAAAGCAAGAGACCCAGTACTTC
NA	NA	TRBV4-1	TRBJ1-1	CASSQDGDPGATEAFF	TGCGCCAGCAGCCAAGATGGGGACCCTGGGGCCACTGAAGCTTTCTTT
NA	NA	TRBV5-1	TRBJ2-3	CASRSQGVRDTQYF	TGCGCCAGCAGGTCACAGGGAGTGCGAGATACGCAGTATTTT
NA	NA	TRBV18	TRBJ1-1	CASSPRGKDTEAFF	TGTGCCAGCTCACCACGAGGGAAAGACACTGAAGCTTTCTTT
NA	NA	TRBV10-2	TRBJ2-7	CASSEYRYEQYF	TGCGCCAGCAGTGAGTACCGCTACGAGCAGTACTTC
few	NA	TRBV5-6	TRBJ1-5	CASSLNRAGGNQPQHF	TGTGCCAGCAGCTTGAATCGCGCAGGCGGGAATCAGCCCCAGCATTTT
once	TRBD2	TRBV11-3	TRBJ2-1	CASSQRGGGAKNEQFF	TGTGCCAGCAGCCAGAGGGGCGGGGGGGCTAAAAATGAGCAGTTCTTC
NA	NA	TRBV5-6	TRBJ2-3	CASSRPTTTDTQYF	TGTGCCAGCAGCAGGCCCACAACTACAGATACGCAGTATTTT
NA	NA	TRBV12-5	TRBJ2-2	CASGAQGYTGELFF	TGTGCTAGTGGTGCTCAGGGGTACACCGGGGAGCTGTTTTTT
NA	TRBD1	TRBV11-1	TRBJ1-6	CASSLISGQGIGSPLHF	TGTGCCAGCAGCCTCATTTCGGGACAGGGGATTGGGTCACCCCTCCACTTT
NA	NA	TRBV29-1	TRBJ2-3	CSGQGTRTDTQYF	TGCAGCGGTCAGGGGACACGCACAGATACGCAGTATTTT
once	NA	TRBV6-5	TRBJ2-2	CASSLVLGRTGELFF	TGTGCCAGCAGTTTGGTGTTGGGGAGGACCGGGGAGCTGTTTTTT
NA	NA	TRBV10-3	TRBJ2-7	CAISQNTGTTYEQYF	TGTGCCATCAGTCAGAACACCGGGACAACCTACGAGCAGTACTTC
NA	TRBD2	TRBV5-4	TRBJ2-1	CASSFPGLGINEQFF	TGTGCCAGCAGCTTCCCGGGACTAGGAATAAATGAGCAGTTCTTC
NA	NA	TRBV6-1	TRBJ2-7	CASSDLRWRGDEQYF	TGTGCCAGCAGTGATTTGAGGTGGAGAGGAGACGAGCAGTACTTC
NA	TRBD2	TRBV4-1	TRBJ2-3	CASSQDQRGANSYTDTQYF	TGCGCCAGCAGCCAAGATCAGCGGGGGGCCAACTCCTACACAGATACGCAGTATTTT
NA	NA	TRBV6-5	TRBJ2-6	CASTAQGGANVLTF	TGTGCCAGCACGGCCCAGGGTGGGGCCAACGTCCTGACTTTC
NA	TRBD2	TRBV29-1	TRBJ2-2	CSVGLAGRAGELFF	TGCAGCGTCGGACTAGCGGGACGCGCCGGGGAGCTGTTTTTT
once	TRBD1	TRBV5-1	TRBJ1-2	CASSLESGGSGYTF	TGCGCCAGCAGCTTGGAGTCAGGGGGCTCAGGCTACACCTTC
once	TRBD1	TRBV10-3	TRBJ2-7	CAISVGQGAVEQYF	TGTGCCATCAGTGTGGGACAGGGGGCCGTGGAGCAGTACTTC
once	NA	TRBV15	TRBJ2-1	CASSDEQFF	TGTGCCTCTTCCGATGAGCAGTTCTTC
NA	NA	TRBV20-1	TRBJ1-4	CSVQGNEKLFF	TGCAGTGTCCAGGGTAATGAAAAACTGTTTTTT
once	TRBD2	TRBV27	TRBJ2-7	CASRPGGGLYEQYF	TGTGCCAGCAGACCGGGGGGGGGTCTCTACGAGCAGTACTTC
once	NA	TRBV20-1	TRBJ2-1	CSARNNEQFF	TGCAGTGCTAGAAACAATGAGCAGTTCTTC
few	TRBD1	TRBV19	TRBJ1-5	CASRNRGGPNQPQHF	TGTGCCAGTAGGAACAGGGGGGGTCCCAATCAGCCCCAGCATTTT
NA	NA	TRBV10-3	TRBJ1-6	CAISPDSASPLHF	TGTGCCATCAGCCCGGACAGTGCTTCACCCCTCCACTTT
NA	NA	TRBV11-2	TRBJ1-4	CASSARFWGGGKLFF	TGTGCCAGCAGCGCCAGGTTCTGGGGCGGGGGAAAACTGTTTTTT
NA	NA	TRBV5-6	TRBJ2-5	CASSPRGVGGETQYF	TGTGCCAGCAGCCCTAGAGGTGTAGGGGGAGAGACCCAGTACTTC
NA	NA	TRBV6-5	TRBJ1-5	CASSNGGRGQPQHF	TGTGCCAGCAGTAACGGGGGGAGAGGTCAGCCCCAGCATTTT
once	NA	TRBV5-1	TRBJ2-5	CASSRPSSGVKAQYF	TGCGCCAGCAGCAGGCCAAGCAGTGGGGTGAAAGCCCAGTACTTC
NA	NA	TRBV11-1	TRBJ1-1	CASSKGGLNTEAFF	TGTGCCAGCAGCAAGGGAGGTCTGAACACTGAAGCTTTCTTT
NA	NA	TRBV7-9	TRBJ1-6	CASSPGGGRNSPLHF	TGTGCCAGCAGCCCAGGCGGGGGTAGGAATTCACCCCTCCACTTT
NA	TRBD2	TRBV4-3	TRBJ2-1	CASSQDLLAGFNEQFF	TGCGCCAGCAGCCAAGATCTTCTAGCGGGATTCAATGAGCAGTTCTTC
NA	NA	TRBV28	TRBJ1-6	CASSLSRSGGGMGSPLHF	TGTGCCAGCAGTTTATCCCGCTCCGGCGGGGGGATGGGTTCACCCCTCCACTTT
NA	NA	TRBV6-6	TRBJ2-5	CASRSRETQYF	TGTGCCAGCAGATCAAGGGAGACCCAGTACTTC
few	NA	TRBV7-6	TRBJ2-1	CASSNDRSSYNEQFF	TGTGCCAGCAGCAACGACAGAAGCTCCTACAATGAGCAGTTCTTC
NA	TRBD2	TRBV6-6	TRBJ2-7	CASSYSTSGVEQYF	TGTGCCAGCAGTTACTCCACTAGCGGGGTCGAGCAGTACTTC
few	NA	TRBV29-1	TRBJ2-7	CSVRPSKNEQYF	TGCAGCGTTCGTCCGTCAAAGAACGAGCAGTACTTC
NA	TRBD1	TRBV9	TRBJ2-1	CASSVDTGGGEKDEQFF	TGTGCCAGCAGCGTAGACACAGGGGGCGGAGAAAAGGATGAGCAGTTCTTC
NA	NA	TRBV11-2	TRBJ1-4	CASSLGRRGGREKLFF	TGTGCCAGCAGCTTAGGAAGGAGGGGGGGACGGGAAAAACTGTTTTTT
NA	TRBD2	TRBV13	TRBJ2-3	CASSLGDRLAGDPDTQYF	TGTGCCAGCAGCTTAGGCGACCGACTAGCGGGGGATCCAGATACGCAGTATTTT
NA	TRBD2	TRBV7-2	TRBJ2-5	CASSLGLAGVREWETQYF	TGTGCCAGCAGCTTAGGGCTAGCGGGAGTTCGAGAGTGGGAGACCCAGTACTTC
once	NA	TRBV15	TRBJ1-4	CATSRAQDTGEKLFF	TGTGCCACCAGCAGAGCCCAGGACACAGGTGAAAAACTGTTTTTT
NA	NA	TRBV7-6	TRBJ2-6	CASSLSGGLTGANVLTF	TGTGCCAGCAGCTTATCCGGGGGGCTGACCGGGGCCAACGTCCTGACTTTC
NA	NA	TRBV7-8	TRBJ1-2	CASSPGGGRNYYGYTF	TGTGCCAGCAGCCCGGGGGGGGGTCGCAATTACTATGGCTACACCTTC
once	TRBD1	TRBV7-2	TRBJ2-7	CASRDRAMSYEQYF	TGTGCCAGCAGGGACAGGGCAATGTCCTACGAGCAGTACTTC
NA	TRBD1	TRBV7-2	TRBJ1-5	CASSPDRVQPQHF	TGTGCCAGCAGCCCCGACAGGGTCCAGCCCCAGCATTTT
NA	TRBD1	TRBV19	TRBJ1-2	CASSSLGQGNYGYTF	TGTGCCAGTAGCTCCCTCGGACAGGGCAACTATGGCTACACCTTC
once	NA	TRBV5-1	TRBJ2-2	CASSLNTGADTGELFF	TGCGCCAGCAGCTTGAATACGGGGGCGGACACCGGGGAGCTGTTTTTT
NA	NA	TRBV4-2	TRBJ2-4	CASSQGETTDIQYF	TGTGCCAGCAGCCAAGGTGAGACTACGGACATTCAGTACTTC
NA	TRBD1	TRBV9	TRBJ1-4	CASSWTGEGEKLFF	TGTGCCAGCAGCTGGACAGGGGAGGGAGAAAAACTGTTTTTT
once	TRBD1	TRBV5-1	TRBJ2-7	CASSQDRGDHEQYF	TGCGCCAGCAGCCAGGACAGGGGAGACCACGAGCAGTACTTC
NA	NA	TRBV6-5	TRBJ1-3	CASSYSKITEKNTIYF	TGTGCCAGCAGTTACTCGAAGATAACGGAGAAAAACACCATATATTTT
NA	NA	TRBV7-9	TRBJ2-2	CASSRRDRNTGELFF	TGTGCCAGCAGCAGGCGGGACAGGAACACCGGGGAGCTGTTTTTT
NA	NA	TRBV28	TRBJ2-7	CASSFRDIGPYEQYF	TGTGCCAGCAGTTTCCGGGACATCGGGCCCTACGAGCAGTACTTC